Following are 30 T cell receptor beta chains from one sample sequenced in a study of post-analysis software for immune sequencing data. General study findings and limits: Controls showed lower frequencies than patients for several TRBV segments, and TRBV5-6, TRBV5-1 and TRBV20-1 were among these.

Included in the TCR beta cDNA libraries were unique molecular identifiers. Each CDR3 protein is one row after TCRdb ran MiXCR on the PCR reads. Among 450,000 to 700,000 distinct CDR3 sequences listed, around 40% were seen once. What these receptors recognize is not known. Specimen: blood. These receptors were obtained from a girl aged 10 to 17 with multiple sclerosis.

This clonotype was counted a few times. J is TRBJ1-4 and V is TRBV20-1, with D hard to call. V was trimmed by 3 bases and J by 0 bases, leaving 8 bases between them. The CDR3 is 14 amino acids. Germline V gene data show CDR1 as DFQATT and CDR2 as SNEGSKA (reference sequence). The CDR3 coding sequence is TGCAGTGCTAGGCGGCCTTCAACTAATGAAAAACTGTTTTTT. It yields the protein CSARRPSTNEKLFF.

The chain employs TRBV7-2 and TRBJ2-1; D not certain. This CDR3 comprises 14 residues. Trimming left V 5 bases short and J 13 bases short, with 21 bases between. Germline CDR1 reads SGHTA; CDR2 reads FQGNSA. The CDR3 DNA is TGTGCCAGCAGCCCTATGAGCTACCAAGAGACCCAGTTCTTC. Encoded protein: CASSPMSYQETQFF. Using reference TRBV7-2 and TRBJ2-1 for the parts outside the CDR3, the full variable domain is GAGVSQSPSNKVTEKGKDVELRCDPISGHTALYWYRQSLGQGLEFLIYFQGNSAPDKSGLPSDRFSAERTGGSVSTLTIQRTQQEDSAVYLCASSPMSYQETQFFGPGTRLTVL.

V gene TRBV6-5 combines with J gene TRBJ1-2; 7 nucleotides line up with TRBD1. The CDR3 totals 17 residues. Per germline, CDR1 MNHEY and CDR2 SVGAGI. Trimming removed 0 bases from V and 4 bases from J; junction bases left unmatched: 11. CDR3 nucleotide sequence: TGTGCCAGCAGTTACTCGATTGGTCTCCGGGACAGCTATGGCTACACCTTC. It specifies CASSYSIGLRDSYGYTF.

DNA for the CDR3: TGTGCCAGCAGCTTAGGGGGAGGGACGCCGAACACTGAAGCTTTCTTT. It is translated as CASSLGGGTPNTEAFF. The J gene is TRBJ1-1, the V gene TRBV7-2, with D tentatively TRBD1 (5 bases). Germline assignment: CDR1 SGHTA and CDR2 FQGNSA. The CDR3 has 16 amino acids. V was pared by 1 base and J by 1 base, with 13 bases between.

This clonotype was picked up one time. Given a much more abundant clone one base away, this may be a read error. J is TRBJ1-2 and V is TRBV6-5; TRBD1 is a possible D gene (6 bases). Germline CDR1 and CDR2: MNHEY and SVGAGI. The CDR3 runs to 12 residues. CDR3 amino acids: CDSRGSSYGYTF. DNA for the CDR3: TGTGACAGCAGGGGCAGCTCCTATGGCTACACCTTC.

This clonotype was detected once. Here the CDR3 reads CASSFTSFRNNEQFF. The CDR3 nucleotides are TGCGCCAGCAGTTTTACTTCCTTTCGGAACAATGAGCAGTTCTTC. V usage is TRBV5-1 and J usage is TRBJ2-1; D not resolved. The V gene lost 5 bases and the J gene lost 5 bases, with 17 bases spanning the gap. CDR1 SGHRS and CDR2 YFSETQ come from the germline V gene. The CDR3 runs to 15 residues.

V gene TRBV6-2 or TRBV6-3 combines with J gene TRBJ2-7, with D possibly TRBD1 on 6 matching bases. Germline V lookup: CDR1 MNHEY, CDR2 SVGEGT. The CDR3 length is 13 residues. Trimming removed 2 bases from V and 2 bases from J, with 7 bases in between. The CDR3 spells CASSYAGAYEQYF. In DNA form, the CDR3 reads TGTGCCAGCAGTTACGCAGGGGCCTACGAGCAGTACTTC.

This clonotype was detected a few times. J is TRBJ2-5 and V is TRBV11-2; TRBD2 matches at 7 bases. This CDR3 has 16 amino acids. The V gene end was trimmed by 5 bases and the J gene end by 2 bases; junction bases not matched to a gene: 11. CDR1 SGHAT and CDR2 FQNNGV come from the germline V gene. CDR3 loop: CASSPIWGGLQETQYF. The CDR3 DNA follows: TGTGCCAGCAGCCCGATTTGGGGGGGTCTACAAGAGACCCAGTACTTC.

This clonotype has just one count. One end of the junction does not line up with germline, which may come from a read error. V is TRBV7-2 and J is TRBJ2-3; 7 bases are shared with TRBD2. This CDR3 has 18 amino acids. Germline V gene sequence: CDR1 SGHTA, CDR2 FQGNSA. CDR3 residues: CASSLPPGRVWGTDTQYF. The CDR3 DNA reads as TGCGCCAGCAGCCTCCCCCCGGGGAGGGTATGGGGCACAGATACGCAGTATTTT.

The chain recombines TRBV11-2 with TRBJ2-5; 10 bases line up with TRBD2. The CDR3 loop spans 14 amino acids. V lost 5 bases, J lost 5 bases, and 5 bases stayed unmatched. Germline V gives CDR1 SGHAT, CDR2 FQNNGV. CDR3 region: CASSGPGLAETQYF. CDR3 bases: TGTGCCAGCAGCGGTCCGGGACTAGCGGAGACCCAGTACTTC.

This clonotype was seen a handful of times. J is TRBJ1-1 and V is TRBV6-5, with 8 bases fitting TRBD1. Germline V gene sequence: CDR1 MNHEY, CDR2 SVGAGI. After removal of 6 bases from V and 7 bases from J, the junction contained 13 bases not matched to a gene. The CDR3 has 15 amino acids. CDR3 nucleotides: TGTGCCAGCAGCTTAGGGGGCAGGGGGCTCGGTGAAGCTTTCTTT. Residues: CASSLGGRGLGEAFF.

Only a few counts were recorded for this clonotype. This chain links TRBV6-9 with TRBJ1-5; 9 bases fit TRBD1. V shed 2 bases, J shed 5 bases, and the junction held 13 bases outside the gene matches. Germline V gene lookup returns CDR1 MNHGY and CDR2 SVAAGI. This CDR3 spans 18 amino acids. The CDR3 protein is CASSYKSRQGGPYQPQHF. The CDR3 DNA follows: TGTGCCAGCAGTTATAAAAGCCGACAGGGGGGACCCTATCAGCCCCAGCATTTT.

In its sample, this clonotype was seen a few times. This chain connects TRBV7-6 to TRBJ2-7; D may correspond to TRBD1 or TRBD2 (5 bases each). Trimming removed 5 bases from V and 1 base from J, with 12 bases in between. In germline, CDR1 is SGHVS, CDR2 FNYEAQ. This CDR3 is 14 amino acids long. The CDR3 protein is CASSPRAGSYEQYF. As DNA, the CDR3 is TGTGCCAGCAGCCCGAGGGCAGGGTCCTACGAGCAGTACTTC.

The CDR3: CASSVEAKDTQYF. DNA for the CDR3: TGTGCCAGCAGCGTAGAGGCGAAAGATACGCAGTATTTT. The chain recombines TRBV9 with TRBJ2-3, with no clear D. Germline V lookup: CDR1 SGDLS, CDR2 YYNGEE. With 0 bases removed from V and 5 bases from J, the gap between germline ends came to 7 bases. The CDR3 contains 13 residues.

This chain links TRBV6-6 with TRBJ2-7, with D possibly being TRBD1 or TRBD2 (6 bases each). V was clipped by 0 bases and J by 2 bases, with 14 bases between them. The length of the CDR3 is 16 residues. The germline V gene has CDR1 MNHNY and CDR2 SVGAGI (reference sequence). For the CDR3, the DNA is TGTGCCAGCAGTTACTCGACCGGGGGCCCCCCCTACGAGCAGTACTTC. Protein sequence: CASSYSTGGPPYEQYF.

The chain has TRBV9 and TRBJ2-1; 7 nucleotides align to TRBD2. The CDR3 is made up of 16 amino acids. Per the germline V gene, CDR1 is SGDLS and CDR2 is YYNGEE. V lost 1 base, J lost 2 bases, and 6 bases stayed unmatched. The CDR3 region has the DNA TGTGCCAGCAGCGTAAGGTCTAGCGGCCCCTACAATGAGCAGTTCTTC. Its protein product is CASSVRSSGPYNEQFF. Combining the CDR3 with reference TRBV9 and TRBJ2-1 gives the whole variable domain DSGVTQTPKHLITATGQRVTLRCSPRSGDLSVYWYQQSLDQGLQFLIQYYNGEERAKGNILERFSAQQFPDLHSELNLSSLELGDSALYFCASSVRSSGPYNEQFFGPGTRLTVL.

This sequence joins TRBV6-2 or TRBV6-3 and TRBJ1-2; 7 nucleotides align to TRBD1. Per the germline V gene, CDR1 is MNHEY and CDR2 is SVGEGT. Trimming cost V 3 bases and J 3 bases; bases outside gene matches: 13. This CDR3 is built from 17 residues. The CDR3 DNA is TGTGCCAGCAGTTATCCTTCGACAGGGCTTGAGGACTATGGCTACACCTTC. This translates into CASSYPSTGLEDYGYTF.

This clonotype was seen only a few times. J is TRBJ2-1 and V is TRBV20-1; 13 bases align to TRBD2. Germline values: CDR1 DFQATT, CDR2 SNEGSKA (reference sequence). J was trimmed by 12 bases and V by 2 bases; bases with no gene match: 10. The CDR3 extends over 15 amino acids. For the CDR3, the DNA is TGCAGTGCTAGATGGACTAGCGGGGGAGCCGAGCCGCAGTTCTTC. Translation gives CSARWTSGGAEPQFF.

The CDR3 DNA is TGCAGCGGCACGACAGGGTTCCACAATGAGCAGTTCTTC. As protein: CSGTTGFHNEQFF. The rearrangement links TRBV29-1 to TRBJ2-1, with 7 bases identical to TRBD1. The V segment lost 7 bases and the J segment 5 bases; nucleotides outside the gene matches: 8. Germline assignment: CDR1 SQVTM and CDR2 ANQGSEA. This CDR3 is built from 13 residues.

Remarks on this clonotype: One junction end does not reproduce the germline sequence, and a read error may be involved. Here the CDR3 DNA reads TGTGCCGGCAGCTTAGAAAGGGGACAGGGGGCCGTAAGGGTTTACGAGCAGTACTTC. Translation gives CAGSLERGQGAVRVYEQYF. The chain combines TRBV11-2 with TRBJ2-7; 12 bases fit TRBD1. CDR3 size: 19 residues. The germline CDR1 and CDR2 sequences are SGHAT and FQNNGV.

This clonotype turned up a few times. The V and J genes are TRBV11-3 and TRBJ2-1, with D possibly being TRBD2 (7 bases). This CDR3 has 14 amino acids. Germline CDR1 reads SGHNT; CDR2 reads YENEEA. V lost 5 bases, J lost 5 bases, and 13 bases lay in between. The CDR3 here is CASSRGANNNEQFF. CDR3 nucleotide sequence: TGTGCCAGCAGCCGGGGGGCCAATAACAATGAGCAGTTCTTC.

J is TRBJ2-1 and V is TRBV7-9; 11 bases agree with TRBD2. CDR3 length equals 20 residues. Germline V gene sequence: CDR1 SEHNR, CDR2 FQNEAQ (reference sequence). The J segment lost 7 bases and the V segment lost 2 bases, leaving 19 bases of the junction unmatched. Here the CDR3 DNA reads TGTGCCAGCAGCTTATCAAAGGGAATAGCGGGAGGGCCTAGTGGGAATGAGCAGTTCTTC. This encodes CASSLSKGIAGGPSGNEQFF.

This clonotype has a handful of counts. The chain joins TRBV29-1 to TRBJ2-3; 10 bases map to TRBD1. Trimming at V came to 7 bases and at J to 8 bases, leaving 12 bases not matched to a gene. This CDR3 spans 14 amino acids. CDR1 and CDR2 (germline): SQVTM, ANQGSEA. The CDR3 loop reads CSAGQGVLGGTQYF. The CDR3 coding sequence is TGCAGCGCCGGACAGGGGGTCCTAGGGGGTACGCAGTATTTT.

The chain uses TRBV5-1 and TRBJ1-2; 7 bases are a match to TRBD1. Germline V lookup: CDR1 SGHRS, CDR2 YFSETQ. V shed 1 base and J 3 bases; nucleotides not matched to a gene: 6. This CDR3 contains 15 residues. CDR3 loop: CASSLWTGGDYGYTF. DNA of the CDR3: TGCGCCAGCAGCTTGTGGACAGGCGGGGACTATGGCTACACCTTC. Full variable domain (remainder filled in from reference TRBV5-1 and TRBJ1-2): KAGVTQTPRYLIKTRGQQVTLSCSPISGHRSVSWYQQTPGQGLQFLFEYFSETQRNKGNFPGRFSGRQFSNSRSEMNVSTLELGDSALYLCASSLWTGGDYGYTFGSGTRLTVV.

V usage is TRBV6-1 and J usage is TRBJ1-6, with 7 positions matching TRBD1. There are 16 residues in the CDR3. The germline V gene encodes CDR1 MNHNS and CDR2 SASEGT. The V segment lost 5 bases and the J segment 10 bases; nucleotides outside the gene matches: 14. The DNA of the CDR3 is TGTGCCAGCAGTCCCTGGGACAGCGAGTCGGCCTCACCCCTCCACTTT. This gives the protein CASSPWDSESASPLHF.

V and J are TRBV24-1 and TRBJ2-5, with D unresolved. CDR1 is KGHDR and CDR2 is SFDVKD in the germline V gene. This CDR3 region has 11 residues. V dropped 5 bases and J dropped 4 bases, with 4 bases sitting between them. The CDR3 nucleotides are TGTGCCACCAGTGTGGGAGAGACCCAGTACTTC. This codes for CATSVGETQYF.

The table lists this clonotype with a few counts. The V call is TRBV4-2, the J call TRBJ2-1, with 9 bases fitting TRBD2. This CDR3 region has 17 residues. Per the germline V gene, CDR1 is LGHNA and CDR2 is YNFKEQ. J was trimmed by 9 bases and V by 0 bases; bases with no gene match: 12. CDR3 residues: CASSQDLAGGPMGEQFF. CDR3 sequence (DNA): TGTGCCAGCAGCCAAGATTTGGCGGGGGGGCCGATGGGTGAGCAGTTCTTC.

This chain joins TRBV6-6 and TRBJ2-7; TRBD1 matches at 9 bases. Trimming cost V 5 bases and J 5 bases; bases outside gene matches: 10. Germline values: CDR1 MNHNY, CDR2 SVGAGI (reference sequence). The CDR3 runs 15 residues. The CDR3, as DNA: TGTGCCAGCAGTAGACCGGGACAGGGATCAAACGAGCAGTACTTC. The encoded protein is CASSRPGQGSNEQYF.

The CDR3 coding sequence is TGTGCCAGCAGCTTCGGGAACCCACGATCTGGGGCCAACGTCCTGACTTTC. Amino acids: CASSFGNPRSGANVLTF. This chain joins TRBV7-9 and TRBJ2-6, with D perhaps matching TRBD2 (5 bases). The CDR3 covers 17 residues. V lost 3 bases and J 1 base, leaving 13 bases between the germline ends. Germline CDR1 and CDR2: SEHNR and FQNEAQ (reference sequence).

This sequence joins TRBV6-6 and TRBJ1-5; 8 nucleotides line up with TRBD1. Per the germline V gene, CDR1 is MNHNY and CDR2 is SVGAGI (reference sequence). The V gene end was trimmed by 1 base and the J gene end by 1 base; junction bases not matched to a gene: 3. CDR3 length: 16 residues. Written as DNA, the CDR3 is TGTGCCAGCAGTTACTGGCGACAGGGGAGCAATCAGCCCCAGCATTTT. Translating it yields CASSYWRQGSNQPQHF.